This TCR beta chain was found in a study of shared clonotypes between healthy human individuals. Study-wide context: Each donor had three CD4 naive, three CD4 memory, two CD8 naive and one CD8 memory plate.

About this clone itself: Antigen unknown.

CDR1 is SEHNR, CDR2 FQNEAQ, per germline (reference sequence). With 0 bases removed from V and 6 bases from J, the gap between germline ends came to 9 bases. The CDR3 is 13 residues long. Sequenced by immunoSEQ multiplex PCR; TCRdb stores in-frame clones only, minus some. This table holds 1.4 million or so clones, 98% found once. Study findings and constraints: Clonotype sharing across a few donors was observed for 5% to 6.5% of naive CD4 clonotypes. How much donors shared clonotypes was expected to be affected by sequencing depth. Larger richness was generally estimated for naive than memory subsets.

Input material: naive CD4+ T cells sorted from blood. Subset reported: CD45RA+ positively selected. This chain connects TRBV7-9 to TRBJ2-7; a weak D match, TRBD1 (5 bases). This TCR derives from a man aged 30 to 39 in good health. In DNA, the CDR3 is TGTGCCAGCAGCTTAGCGAAAGGGGTCGAGCAGTACTTC. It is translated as CASSLAKGVEQYF. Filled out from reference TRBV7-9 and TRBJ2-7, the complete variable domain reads DTGVSQNPRHKITKRGQNVTFRCDPISEHNRLYWYRQTLGQGPEFLTYFQNEAQLEKSRLLSDRFSAERPKGSFSTLEIQRTEQGDSAMYLCASSLAKGVEQYFGPGTRLTVT.